The 8 T cell receptor beta chains below were found in one sample sequenced in a study of cytomegalovirus exposure and HLA in healthy donors. 13 Jbeta primers and 60 Vbeta primers were used for the PCR. The assay was immunoSEQ multiplex PCR, and TCRdb's table has in-frame clones only and misses some. The data hold 200,000 to 250,000 clones, with around 86% observed a single time. Material for sequencing was PBMCs. These receptors came from a woman in her forties in good health and CMV-seronegative.

V usage is TRBV19 and J usage is TRBJ1-1, with 7 nucleotides matching TRBD1. Germline CDR1 reads LNHDA; CDR2 reads SQIVND (reference sequence). The CDR3 has 14 amino acids. The V gene end was trimmed by 7 bases and the J gene end by 4 bases; junction bases not matched to a gene: 9. CDR3 sequence: CASTSQGMVTEAFF. The CDR3, as DNA: TGTGCCAGTACCTCACAGGGGATGGTCACTGAAGCTTTCTTT.

The genes are TRBV2 and TRBJ2-7, with 9 bases identical to TRBD1. V dropped 7 bases and J dropped 5; count of bases not matched to a gene: 9. CDR1 SNHLY and CDR2 FYNNEI come from the germline V gene. The CDR3 is 14 amino acids. CDR3 in DNA: TGTGCCAGCACCCGGGACAGGGAGTGGGACGAGCAGTACTTC. It is translated as CASTRDREWDEQYF.

The chain uses TRBV9 and TRBJ1-6; 7 bases map to TRBD1. After removal of 4 bases from V and 4 bases from J, the junction contained 5 bases not matched to a gene. Looked up from germline, CDR1 is SGDLS and CDR2 is YYNGEE. This CDR3 is 15 amino acids long. The CDR3 DNA reads as TGTGCCAGCAGCCCGGGGGACAGATATAATTCACCCCTCCACTTT. Residues: CASSPGDRYNSPLHF. Combining the CDR3 with reference TRBV9 and TRBJ1-6 gives the whole variable domain DSGVTQTPKHLITATGQRVTLRCSPRSGDLSVYWYQQSLDQGLQFLIQYYNGEERAKGNILERFSAQQFPDLHSELNLSSLELGDSALYFCASSPGDRYNSPLHFGNGTRLTVT.

This chain links TRBV30 with TRBJ1-2, with D hard to call. This CDR3 region has 15 residues. The germline V gene has CDR1 GTSNPN and CDR2 SVGIG (reference sequence). The V end was cut by 0 bases, the J end by 3 bases, with 14 bases between. The CDR3 protein is CAWSVHLGPHYGYTF. The CDR3 DNA is TGTGCCTGGAGTGTACATCTAGGCCCACACTATGGCTACACCTTC. Complete variable domain (other parts from reference TRBV30 and TRBJ1-2): SQTIHQWPATLVQPVGSPLSLECTVEGTSNPNLYWYRQAAGRGLQLLFYSVGIGQISSEVPQNLSASRPQDRQFILSSKKLLLSDSGFYLCAWSVHLGPHYGYTFGSGTRLTVV.

The chain employs TRBV6-5 and TRBJ1-5; the D is unclear. The germline V and J ends were trimmed by 4 bases and 1 base, with 14 bases remaining between them. CDR1 is MNHEY, CDR2 SVGAGI, per germline. This CDR3 is 16 amino acids long. The CDR3 sequence is CASSSSKIRSNQPQHF. CDR3 nucleotides: TGTGCCAGCAGTTCCTCTAAGATCCGGAGCAATCAGCCCCAGCATTTT.

The chain couples TRBV7-9 to TRBJ1-4; a possible D gene is TRBD1 (5 bases). Trimming left V 5 bases short and J 7 bases short, with 23 bases between. CDR1 is SEHNR and CDR2 is FQNEAQ in the germline V gene (reference sequence). CDR3 size: 17 residues. In nucleotides, the CDR3 is TGTGCCAGCAGCATTTCCAACATCGGAGGGGAGGTTGAAAAACTGTTTTTT. It codes for CASSISNIGGEVEKLFF.

This clone was seen only a few times. The chain recombines TRBV5-1 with TRBJ1-1; 7 nucleotides align to TRBD1. CDR1 is SGHRS and CDR2 is YFSETQ in the germline V gene. V was pared by 3 bases and J by 1 base, with 3 bases of the junction left unmatched. This CDR3 has 14 residues. The CDR3 DNA reads as TGCGCCAGCAGCTGGACAGGTCGGAACACTGAAGCTTTCTTT. Translated: CASSWTGRNTEAFF.

The chain couples TRBV15 to TRBJ1-2; a possible D gene is TRBD1 (6 bases). V gave up 2 bases and J gave up 2 bases, with 15 bases separating them. CDR3 length equals 16 residues. Germline values: CDR1 LNHNV, CDR2 YYDKDF (reference sequence). CDR3 coding DNA: TGTGCCACCAGCAGACTAACCGGACAGAAGAACTATGGCTACACCTTC. Translating gives CATSRLTGQKNYGYTF.